A selection of T cell receptor beta chains follows, all from one sample in a study of T-cell reconstitution after alpha-beta-depleted transplantation in children. MiXCR, applied by TCRdb to the PCR reads, yields one record per CDR3 protein. The repertoire holds 220,000 or so distinct CDR3 sequences, roughly 7.7% seen once, with approximately 6.3% in the top ten. Sequencing used PBMCs, mostly from graft donor cells, obtained 180 days after TCRalphabeta/CD19-depleted stem cell transplant. Source of these receptors: a male patient under 18 who had a stem cell transplant for acute lymphoblastic leukemia, so the T cells may come from the graft donor. CDR3s include the opening cysteine and the closing phenylalanine or tryptophan.

v_gene,j_gene,CDR3aa
TRBV4-3,TRBJ2-6,CASSQAGFSGANVLTF
TRBV9,TRBJ2-1,CASSVASGGLWNEQFF
TRBV7-9,TRBJ2-7,CASSLGRQGRPYEQYF
TRBV12-3/TRBV12-4,TRBJ1-4,CASSSRTGSVGEKLFF
TRBV28,TRBJ2-7,CASTEFFGYEQYF
TRBV28,TRBJ2-1,CASSLEAPWDEQFF
TRBV7-9,TRBJ2-5,CASSLGGVGWETQYF
TRBV7-8,TRBJ2-5,CASSLTSGKETQYF
TRBV10-3,TRBJ2-5,CAISERLGQVTKTQYF
TRBV6-5,TRBJ2-3,CASSSSSGTGVSTDTQYF
TRBV2,TRBJ1-6,CASSGTGVSPLHF